This TCR beta chain was retrieved from a study of vaccination effects on CD4 cells after COVID-19 (dated 2022 in TCRdb). Turning to the overall study: Two doses of either the BNT162b2 or the mRNA-1273 mRNA SARS-CoV-2 vaccine were administered to participants. The study compared SARS-CoV-2 spike-specific CD4+ TCR repertoires before and after mRNA vaccination in COVID-19 convalescent patients and infection-naive vaccine recipients. Altogether, over 9 COVID-19 convalescent patients and 4 SARS-CoV-2-naive healthy vaccine recipients made up the full study. Cultures from other donors in the study were sequenced with the Oncomine TCR Beta short-read assay on an Illumina iSeq 100. Results and caveats for the whole study, not just this receptor: At late post-vaccination timepoints, both infection-induced and vaccine-induced clones showed marked clonal contraction, consistent with waning T cell responses. Among healthy vaccine recipients, nearly all vaccine-induced clones were SARS-CoV-2 mono-reactive, and only 1 of 255 was cross-reactive with common cold coronaviruses. Only a small number of convalescent patients were included, and no early post-infection timepoints were available, which limited the study.

The receptor library was made with the immunoSEQ multiplex PCR assay. DNA from the cultured, isolated CD4+ T cells was subjected to TCR beta CDR3 sequencing. Concerning the study's data processing: The analysis removed non-productive TCR sequences, trimmed reads to the CDR3 region, and retained only CDR3s that were 7 or more amino acids long. Antigen-specific clonotypes were identified with the MANAFEST web app by comparing expansion in peptide wells against reference cultures. To count as positive, a clone had to show expansion at FDR<0.05 compared with the reference and with all other wells, an odds ratio above 5, and a frequency above 0.1% in two replicate wells. A clonotype was called cross-reactive if it was significantly expanded both in SARS-CoV-2 spike wells and in at least one common cold coronavirus spike condition. CDR3 similarity was assessed by Levenshtein distance with the stringdist R package, and unrooted trees were built with ape in R 3.6.1. Sourced from immuneACCESS, this table was stored by TCRdb with only in-frame sequences that have V and J called. A share of the clones is absent; for the studies checked, an unresolved V gene accounts for under half, and the remainder has no known explanation. For V, J and clone size, that table is used; D and trimming come from the DNA. This sample is represented by tens of thousands of clones; approximately 70% of them were singletons. The leading ten clones occupy roughly 4% of the sample.

With regard to this clone: It lacks a known antigen. No much larger clone exists at a distance of one base, and base qualities are not known.

The junction shows trimming of 0 bases on V and 4 bases on J, and the gene matches do not reach 6 bases of it. The CDR3 measures 16 amino acids from cysteine to phenylalanine. Just CDR3 DNA is preserved here, 48 bases in frame from base 1. CDR1 and CDR2, per the germline V gene, are SGHDN and FVKESK. In the ViraFEST assay, PBMC were stimulated with viral peptide pools, and TCR sequencing was then used to find antigen-specific CD4+ T cell clonotypes based on their expansion. After 10 days of culture, CD4+ T cells were isolated with the EasySep CD4+ T cell isolation kit. Negative nucleocapsid antibody results before and after vaccination confirmed that the healthy vaccine recipients had no prior SARS-CoV-2 infection. Each well held fewer than 2.5 million PBMC cultured in IMDM containing around 5.1% human AB serum, 9.5 to 10 IU/ml IL-2 and gentamicin, along with 8 to 10 ug/ml peptides. Half of the culture medium was replaced with fresh IL-2-containing medium on days 3 and 7. Unless noted otherwise, every peptide stimulation condition was grown in triplicate wells. PBMC were separated from whole blood using Ficoll-Paque Plus gradient centrifugation and were then either cryopreserved at -140C or used fresh. The overlapping peptide pools covered the spike proteins of SARS-CoV-2 and of the common cold coronaviruses HCoV-NL63, HCoV-OC43 and HCoV-229E. The QIAamp micro DNA kit was used to extract genomic DNA from the cultured CD4+ T cells.

The source is a human donor who received a COVID-19 vaccine. Specimen: CD4+ T cells from PBMCs cultured with HCoV-OC43 spike peptides, collected before COVID-19 vaccination. Interpreted using the paper, the cell subset or site label stands for: HCoV-OC43 spike overlapping peptide pool stimulation. This receptor chain uses TRBV14 and TRBJ1-1; a stretch of 9 junction bases matches TRBD1. The CDR3 is CASSQDLGTGSTEAFF. The DNA sequence is given as TGTGCCAGCAGCCAAGATCTAGGGACAGGGAGCACTGAAGCTTTCTTT.